This T cell receptor beta chain was recorded in a study of blood T cell repertoires in COVID-19. Overall study: The United States, Italy and Spain supplied acute and convalescent COVID-19 samples. The cDNA or gDNA used as material had been derived from T cells, B-cell-depleted T cells, or PBMCs.

The CDR3 sequence is 15 residues long. V shed 0 bases, J shed 7 bases, and the junction held 8 bases outside the gene matches. Germline assignment: CDR1 SGHTS and CDR2 YDEGEE. Recruited during active infection, patients (from Seattle) were subsequently followed longitudinally. Clones were read by immunoSEQ multiplex PCR, and TCRdb kept only the in-frame ones, dropping some. The table has some 270,000 clones, around 82% seen once. The sequenced sample was peripheral blood. The chain links TRBV5-8 to TRBJ1-2; TRBD1 matches at 8 bases. This receptor was identified in a human donor with COVID-19, enrolled during active disease. The donor label of this sample is uncertain. The DNA of the CDR3 is TGTGCCAGCAGCTTGGTGTCAGGGGGCATAAGTGGCTACACCTTC. Its protein product is CASSLVSGGISGYTF. The full variable domain, with the rest looked up from reference TRBV5-8 and TRBJ1-2, is EAGVTQSPTHLIKTRGQQATLRCSPISGHTSVYWYQQALGLGLQFLLWYDEGEERNRGNFPPRFSGRQFPNYSSELNVNALELEDSALYLCASSLVSGGISGYTFGSGTRLTVV.